This section outlines one T cell receptor (beta chain) sequence together with its context. This clonotype was detected only a few times. The target of this receptor is not known. There are no base qualities to consult, and no much larger clone falls within one base. To demonstrate the VDJtools post-analysis software, the study profiled TCR beta repertoires from the peripheral blood of around 13 young patients with multiple sclerosis. The patients with multiple sclerosis were children and adolescents between about 6 and 15 years of age. The CDR3 starts with the cysteine, ends with the phenylalanine, and has 13 residues. CDR3 DNA is the only sequence kept; it has 39 bases, read in frame from the first base. Per the germline V gene (reference sequence), MNHEY is the CDR1 and SMNVEV is the CDR2. The V end loses 3 bases and the J end loses 3 bases, and a stretch of 8 bases separates them. Receptor amplification or capture employed PCR. TCRdb names Illumina HiSeq 2500 as the instrument used. Unique molecular identifiers were incorporated into TCR beta cDNA libraries to reduce PCR and sequencing biases. Approximately 500,000 cDNA molecules were obtained per 1 to 10 million input T cells, so each molecule approximated one T cell. The same protocol used for the earlier healthy control dataset was applied to prepare and sequence the patient libraries. Samples belonging to the same batch were prepared together, multiplexed and sequenced on a shared HiSeq lane. In the source study's methods: MIGEC was used to process the raw barcoded reads, and molecular identifier groups with only a single read were discarded before consensus assembly and CDR3 extraction. Clonotype tables were post-analysed with VDJtools, normalizing diversity by down-sampling all datasets to the smallest sample size. In repertoire overlap clustering, CDR3 amino acid sequences, but not nucleotide sequences, were matched to correct batch-related cross-sample contamination. TCRdb trimmed the raw reads at Q25, called clones with MiXCR and kept productive beta chains. Each record represents a unique CDR3 protein, reported with the most common genes and DNA among its rows. The V and J calls were not made by the authors but by TCRdb's processing. Here the sample has hundreds of thousands of distinct CDR3 sequences; 30% occur a single time. The ten largest clones represent around 0.55% of the sample.

The source of the sample is a study of post-analysis software for immune sequencing data (dated by TCRdb to between 2014 and 2017). Turning to the overall study: The recorded disease courses included relapsing-remitting, secondary progressive and progressive-relapsing multiple sclerosis, and some patients had no subtype annotation. Patient repertoires were compared against about twelve previously published healthy control repertoires from donors aged roughly 6 to 26 years. A subset of samples was prepared in parallel using single-end sample barcoding, then pooled and co-amplified after Illumina adapter ligation.

Overall study results and their limits: When samples were clustered directly using the F measure, samples prepared in the same batch co-clustered strongly, which prompted a batch-effect correction. The control group was slightly older than the multiple sclerosis patient group. Normalized Chao1 diversity was significantly lower in multiple sclerosis patients than controls, suggesting substantial peripheral T-cell clonal expansion. Roughly 5 TRBV segments, including TRBV5-6, TRBV5-1 and TRBV20-1, were significantly more frequent in patients than controls.

The source of this sequence is a girl aged 5-17 years with multiple sclerosis. Sequencing was performed on blood. This sequence uses TRBV27 and TRBJ1-2; there is no confident call for the D gene. In nucleotide form, the sequence is TGTGCCAGCAGTTTTACGGGTTACTATGGCTACACCTTC. The resulting protein is CASSFTGYYGYTF.